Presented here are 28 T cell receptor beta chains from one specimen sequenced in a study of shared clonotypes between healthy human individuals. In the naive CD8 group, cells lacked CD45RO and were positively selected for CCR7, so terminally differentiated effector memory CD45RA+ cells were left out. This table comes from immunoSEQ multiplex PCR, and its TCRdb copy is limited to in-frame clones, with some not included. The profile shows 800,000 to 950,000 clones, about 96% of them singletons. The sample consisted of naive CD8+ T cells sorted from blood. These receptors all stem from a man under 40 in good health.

DNA of the CDR3: TGTGCCAGAAGCTTAGGAGACCCAGCACGGACCTTC. It specifies CARSLGDPARTF. J is TRBJ1-2 and V is TRBV7-5. TRBV7-5 is termed a pseudogene. The CDR3 loop spans 12 amino acids.

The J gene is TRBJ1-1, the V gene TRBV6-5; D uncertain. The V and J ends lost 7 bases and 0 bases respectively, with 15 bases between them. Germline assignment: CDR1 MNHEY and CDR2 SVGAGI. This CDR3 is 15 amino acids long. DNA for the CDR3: TGTGCCAGCACCCCGTCTCCTGGCTTGAACACTGAAGCTTTCTTT. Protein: CASTPSPGLNTEAFF.

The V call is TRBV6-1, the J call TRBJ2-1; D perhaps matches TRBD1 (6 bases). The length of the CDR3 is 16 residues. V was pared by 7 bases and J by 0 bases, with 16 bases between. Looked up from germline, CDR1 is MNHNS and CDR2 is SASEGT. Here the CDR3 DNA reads TGTGCCAGCATTCAAGCAGGGACAAGCTCCTACAATGAGCAGTTCTTC. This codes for CASIQAGTSSYNEQFF.

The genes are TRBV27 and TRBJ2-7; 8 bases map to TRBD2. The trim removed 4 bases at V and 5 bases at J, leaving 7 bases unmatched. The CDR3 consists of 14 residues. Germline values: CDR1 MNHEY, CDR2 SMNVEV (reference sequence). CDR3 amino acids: CASSSGTRIDEQYF. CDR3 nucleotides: TGTGCCAGCAGTTCCGGGACTAGGATCGACGAGCAGTACTTC.

CDR3 sequence reads: CASSPSLGGQPNQPQHF. The CDR3, as DNA: TGTGCCAGCAGCCCTTCCCTGGGCGGTCAACCCAATCAGCCCCAGCATTTT. The chain joins TRBV27 to TRBJ1-5, with no clear D. The germline V and J ends were trimmed by 6 bases and 3 bases, with 21 bases remaining between them. Germline V gene data show CDR1 as MNHEY and CDR2 as SMNVEV (reference sequence). The CDR3 length is 17 residues.

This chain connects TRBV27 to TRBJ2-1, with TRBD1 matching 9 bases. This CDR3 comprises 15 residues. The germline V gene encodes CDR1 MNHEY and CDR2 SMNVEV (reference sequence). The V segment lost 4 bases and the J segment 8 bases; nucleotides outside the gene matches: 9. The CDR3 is CASSSRDRALDEQFF. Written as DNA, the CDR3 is TGTGCCAGCAGTTCCCGGGACAGGGCTTTGGATGAGCAGTTCTTC.

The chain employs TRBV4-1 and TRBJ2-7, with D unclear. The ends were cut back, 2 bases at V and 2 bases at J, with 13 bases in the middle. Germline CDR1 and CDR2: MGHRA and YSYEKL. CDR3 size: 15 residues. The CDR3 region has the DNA TGCGCCAGCAGCCAACTTCTTTCCGAGGCCTACGAGCAGTACTTC. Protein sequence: CASSQLLSEAYEQYF.

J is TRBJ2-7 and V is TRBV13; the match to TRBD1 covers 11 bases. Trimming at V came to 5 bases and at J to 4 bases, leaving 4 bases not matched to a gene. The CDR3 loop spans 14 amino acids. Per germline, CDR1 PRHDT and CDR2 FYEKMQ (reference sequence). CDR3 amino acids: CASSPGQGAYEQYF. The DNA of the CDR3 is TGTGCCAGCAGCCCCGGACAGGGGGCGTACGAGCAGTACTTC.

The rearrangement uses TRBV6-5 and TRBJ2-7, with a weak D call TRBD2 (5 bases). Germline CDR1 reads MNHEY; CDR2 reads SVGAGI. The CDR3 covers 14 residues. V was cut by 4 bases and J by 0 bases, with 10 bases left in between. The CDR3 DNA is TGTGCCAGCAGTTTCGGAGGTGGCTCCTACGAGCAGTACTTC. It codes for CASSFGGGSYEQYF.

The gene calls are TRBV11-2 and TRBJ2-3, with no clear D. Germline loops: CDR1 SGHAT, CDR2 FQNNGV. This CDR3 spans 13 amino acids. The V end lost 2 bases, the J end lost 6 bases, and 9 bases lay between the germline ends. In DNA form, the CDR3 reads TGTGCCAGCAGCTTATGGGTCACGGATACGCAGTATTTT. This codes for CASSLWVTDTQYF.

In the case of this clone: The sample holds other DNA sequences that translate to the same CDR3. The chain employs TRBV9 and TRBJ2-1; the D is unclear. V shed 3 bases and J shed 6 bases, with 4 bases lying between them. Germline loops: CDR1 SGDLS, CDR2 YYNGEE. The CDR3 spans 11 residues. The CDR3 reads CASSALNEQFF. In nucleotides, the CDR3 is TGTGCCAGCAGCGCCCTCAATGAGCAGTTCTTC.

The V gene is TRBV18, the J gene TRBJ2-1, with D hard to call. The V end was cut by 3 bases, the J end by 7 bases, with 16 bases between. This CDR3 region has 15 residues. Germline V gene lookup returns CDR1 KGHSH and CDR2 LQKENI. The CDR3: CASSPSITVFNEQFF. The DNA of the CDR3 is TGTGCCAGCTCACCGTCGATAACGGTTTTTAATGAGCAGTTCTTC.

For the CDR3, the DNA is TGTGCCAGCAGCTTCGAGAACAATGAGCAGTTCTTC. Residues: CASSFENNEQFF. The J gene is TRBJ2-1, the V gene TRBV11-3; D gene unclear. CDR1 SGHNT and CDR2 YENEEA come from the germline V gene. V was pared by 3 bases and J by 5 bases, with 5 bases between. The CDR3 contains 12 residues.

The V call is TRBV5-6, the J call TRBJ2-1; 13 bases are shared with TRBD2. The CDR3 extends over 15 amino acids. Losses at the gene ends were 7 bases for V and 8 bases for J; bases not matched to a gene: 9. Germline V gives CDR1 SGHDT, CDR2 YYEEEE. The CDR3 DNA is TGTGCCAGCGCAACTCGACTAGCGGGGGGACATGAGCAGTTCTTC. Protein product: CASATRLAGGHEQFF.

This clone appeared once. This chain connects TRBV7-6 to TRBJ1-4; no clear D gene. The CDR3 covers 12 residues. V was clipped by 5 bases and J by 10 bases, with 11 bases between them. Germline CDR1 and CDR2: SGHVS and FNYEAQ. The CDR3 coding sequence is TGTGCCAGCAGCCCAGCTCGGAGAAAACTGTTTTTT. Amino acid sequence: CASSPARRKLFF.

For the CDR3, the DNA is TGTGCCAGCACCTCCCCGGGGGGGAGGAACAATGAGCAGTTCTTC. Translation: CASTSPGGRNNEQFF. The chain couples TRBV13 to TRBJ2-1; 8 nucleotides match TRBD2. This CDR3 is 15 amino acids long. With 7 bases clipped from V and 5 bases from J, the junction kept 10 bases outside the gene matches. Germline CDR1 is PRHDT and CDR2 is FYEKMQ (reference sequence).

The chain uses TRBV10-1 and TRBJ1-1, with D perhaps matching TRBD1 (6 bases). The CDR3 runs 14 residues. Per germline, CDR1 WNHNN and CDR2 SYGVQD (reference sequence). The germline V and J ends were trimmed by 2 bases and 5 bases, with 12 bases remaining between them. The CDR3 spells CASSEGKGETEAFF. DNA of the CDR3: TGCGCCAGCAGTGAGGGAAAGGGGGAGACTGAAGCTTTCTTT.

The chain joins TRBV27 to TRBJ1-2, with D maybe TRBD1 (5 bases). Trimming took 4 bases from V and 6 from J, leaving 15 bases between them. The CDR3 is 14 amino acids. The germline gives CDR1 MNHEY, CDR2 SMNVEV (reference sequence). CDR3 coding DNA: TGTGCCAGCAGTTGGGGCCGTCCTGGGGATGGCTACACCTTC. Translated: CASSWGRPGDGYTF.

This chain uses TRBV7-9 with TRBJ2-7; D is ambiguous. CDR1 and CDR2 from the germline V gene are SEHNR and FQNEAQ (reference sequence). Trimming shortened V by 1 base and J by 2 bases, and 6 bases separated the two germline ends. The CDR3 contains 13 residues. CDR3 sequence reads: CASSLVSTYEQYF. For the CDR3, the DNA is TGTGCCAGCAGCTTAGTCAGTACCTACGAGCAGTACTTC.

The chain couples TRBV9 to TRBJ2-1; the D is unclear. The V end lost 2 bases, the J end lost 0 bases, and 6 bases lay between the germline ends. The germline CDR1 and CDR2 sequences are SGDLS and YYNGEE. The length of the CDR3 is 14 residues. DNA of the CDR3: TGTGCCAGCAGCGTGGCCTCCTCCTACAATGAGCAGTTCTTC. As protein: CASSVASSYNEQFF.

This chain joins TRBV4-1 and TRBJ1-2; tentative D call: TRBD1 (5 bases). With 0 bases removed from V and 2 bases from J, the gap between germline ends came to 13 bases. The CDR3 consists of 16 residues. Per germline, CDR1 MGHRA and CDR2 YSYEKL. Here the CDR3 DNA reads TGCGCCAGCAGCCAAGAGAATCCAGGGCAGAACTATGGCTACACCTTC. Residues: CASSQENPGQNYGYTF.

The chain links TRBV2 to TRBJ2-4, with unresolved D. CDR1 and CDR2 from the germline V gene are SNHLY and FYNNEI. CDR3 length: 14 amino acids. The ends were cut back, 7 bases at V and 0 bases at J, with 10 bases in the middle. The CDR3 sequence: CASTVEIAKNIQYF. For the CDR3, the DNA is TGTGCCAGCACGGTTGAGATAGCCAAAAACATTCAGTACTTC.

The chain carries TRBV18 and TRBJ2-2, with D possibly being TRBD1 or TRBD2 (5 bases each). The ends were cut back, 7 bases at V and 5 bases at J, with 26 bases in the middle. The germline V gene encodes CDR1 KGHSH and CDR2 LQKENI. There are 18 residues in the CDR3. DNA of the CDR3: TGTGCCAGCTTCGCCGCGTCCCAGGGAATCTCGGGGACCGGGGAGCTGTTTTTT. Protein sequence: CASFAASQGISGTGELFF.

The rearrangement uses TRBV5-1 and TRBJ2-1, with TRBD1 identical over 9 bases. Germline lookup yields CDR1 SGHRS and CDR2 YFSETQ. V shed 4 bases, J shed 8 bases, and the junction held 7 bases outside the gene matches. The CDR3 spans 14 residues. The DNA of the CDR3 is TGCGCCAGCAGCGGGGGACAGGGCCTCGATGAGCAGTTCTTC. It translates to CASSGGQGLDEQFF. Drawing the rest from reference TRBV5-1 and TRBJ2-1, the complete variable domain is KAGVTQTPRYLIKTRGQQVTLSCSPISGHRSVSWYQQTPGQGLQFLFEYFSETQRNKGNFPGRFSGRQFSNSRSEMNVSTLELGDSALYLCASSGGQGLDEQFFGPGTRLTVL.

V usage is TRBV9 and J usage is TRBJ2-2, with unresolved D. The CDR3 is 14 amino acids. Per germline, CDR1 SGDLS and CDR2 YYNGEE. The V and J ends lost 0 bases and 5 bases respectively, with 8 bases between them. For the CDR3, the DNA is TGTGCCAGCAGCGTAGGGCGTTGGACCGGGGAGCTGTTTTTT. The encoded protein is CASSVGRWTGELFF.

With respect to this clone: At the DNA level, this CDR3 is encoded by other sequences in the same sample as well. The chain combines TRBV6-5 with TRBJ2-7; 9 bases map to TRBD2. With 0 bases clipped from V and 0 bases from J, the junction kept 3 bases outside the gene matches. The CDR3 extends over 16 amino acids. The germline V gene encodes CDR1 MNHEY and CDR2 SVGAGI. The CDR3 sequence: CASSYSTSGSSYEQYF. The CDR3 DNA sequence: TGTGCCAGCAGTTACTCGACTAGCGGTAGCTCCTACGAGCAGTACTTC.

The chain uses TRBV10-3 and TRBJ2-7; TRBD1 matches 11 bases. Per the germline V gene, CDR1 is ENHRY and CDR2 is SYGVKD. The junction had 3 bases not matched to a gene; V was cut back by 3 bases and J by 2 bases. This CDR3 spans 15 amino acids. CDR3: CAISDWGQGAYEQYF. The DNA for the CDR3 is TGTGCCATCAGTGATTGGGGACAGGGGGCCTACGAGCAGTACTTC.

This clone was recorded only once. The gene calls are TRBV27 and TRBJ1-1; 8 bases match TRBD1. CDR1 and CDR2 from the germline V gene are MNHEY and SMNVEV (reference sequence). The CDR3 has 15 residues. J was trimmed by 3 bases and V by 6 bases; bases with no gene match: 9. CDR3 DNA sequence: TGTGCCAGCAGAAGCCGAGACAGGGGAGACACTGAAGCTTTCTTT. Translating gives CASRSRDRGDTEAFF.